This TCR beta chain came from a study of blood T cell repertoires in COVID-19. Study context: The samples span acute and convalescent COVID-19 from the United States, Italy and Spain.

As originally analysed: The assay estimated nucleated cells by amplifying reference gene primers. The protocol was immunoSEQ multiplex PCR, while the TCRdb copy is restricted to in-frame clones and leaves out a portion. V, J and clone size are those of that table, while D and trimming were read from the DNA. The sample consists of roughly 59,000 clones, 60% to 80% of them appearing once. This TCR came from an elderly man with acute or convalescent COVID-19. Sequencing was done on a sample of peripheral blood.

The CDR3 region is CASSLAGATNEKLFF. As DNA, the CDR3 is TGTGCCAGCAGTTTAGCAGGGGCAACTAATGAAAAACTGTTTTTT. V usage is TRBV28 and J usage is TRBJ1-4; D possibly corresponds to TRBD1 (6 bases). The CDR3 has 15 residues. CDR1 is MDHEN, CDR2 SYDVKM, per germline. V lost 2 bases and J 0 bases, leaving 7 bases between the germline ends.